Following are 21 T cell receptor beta chains from one sample sequenced in a study of tumor and adjacent non-tumor tissue in lung cancer (dated by TCRdb to 2016 to 2019). The method was multiplex PCR. For sequencing, an Illumina HiSeq 2500 was employed. TCRbeta libraries were constructed through three rounds of nested PCR with primers (Table S4) according to protocols adapted from ARM-PCR. The public reads were reanalyzed by TCRdb: fastp trimming at Q25, MiXCR alignment, in-frame beta chains only. Rows are unified per CDR3 protein, each entry keeping the most common DNA and genes. Within this sample are tens of thousands of distinct CDR3 sequences, with 67% of them counted one time only. Of the sample, approximately 20% is held by the ten largest clones. Bulk unsorted tissue served as the source for RNA extraction, and RNA quality was assessed using a NanoDrop ND-1000 and an Agilent 2100. Material: lung tumor tissue. These receptor sequences come from a man between 60 and 70 years old with non-small cell lung cancer.

J is TRBJ1-1 and V is TRBV24-1; D is undetermined. The CDR3 is 16 amino acids. Deletions cut 1 base from V and 5 bases from J, with 16 bases between. Germline V gene sequence: CDR1 KGHDR, CDR2 SFDVKD. The CDR3 loop is CATSDFLLEGWTEAFF. The CDR3 region has the DNA TGTGCCACCAGTGATTTTTTGTTGGAGGGTTGGACTGAAGCTTTCTTT.

Remarks on this clonotype: A much larger clone differs from this one at a single base, so this may be a read error. The gene calls are TRBV5-4 and TRBJ1-1; D not resolved. The CDR3 runs 15 residues. Germline CDR1 is SGHNT and CDR2 is YYREEE (reference sequence). V dropped 4 bases and J dropped 1 base, with 14 bases sitting between them. CDR3 coding DNA: TGTGCCAGCAGCGCCGCGACGAGGGAGAACACTGAAGCTTTCTTT. Amino acids: CASSAATRENTEAFF.

As to this clonotype: One end of the junction does not line up with germline, which may come from a read error. The rearrangement joins TRBV12-3 or TRBV12-4 to TRBJ1-1; the match to TRBD1 covers 10 bases. There are 15 residues in the CDR3. The CDR3 sequence: CASSSSRQGARKAFF. Here the CDR3 DNA reads TGTGCAAGCAGTTCTTCCAGACAGGGGGCGCGAAAAGCTTTCTTT.

V is TRBV10-3 and J is TRBJ2-3; possibly TRBD1 for D (5 bases). Germline values: CDR1 ENHRY, CDR2 SYGVKD. The CDR3 is 13 residues long. V was cut by 6 bases and J by 0 bases, with 7 bases left in between. The CDR3: CAIRTESTDTQYF. DNA for the CDR3: TGTGCCATCAGGACAGAGAGCACAGATACGCAGTATTTT.

This clonotype came up a few times. The rearrangement joins TRBV20-1 to TRBJ2-5, with 7 bases lining up with TRBD1. The CDR3 has 14 residues. Germline V gives CDR1 DFQATT, CDR2 SNEGSKA (reference sequence). V dropped 4 bases and J dropped 2; count of bases not matched to a gene: 7. The CDR3 coding sequence is TGCAGTGCTACCGCAAACAGGGGACAAGAGACCCAGTACTTC. This codes for CSATANRGQETQYF.

In regard to this clonotype: The CDR3 end shows no conserved phenylalanine or tryptophan, and so a read error is likely. The V gene is TRBV12-3 or TRBV12-4, the J gene TRBJ1-1, with D maybe TRBD1 (5 bases). V gave up 0 bases and J gave up 5 bases, with 13 bases separating them. CDR3 length: 15 amino acids. For the CDR3, the DNA is TGTGCCAGCAGTTTAGCGCTCAGGGTGCGAACTGAAGCTTTCTCT. It specifies CASSLALRVRTEAFS.

This clonotype occurred a few times. A much bigger clone sits one base away, suggesting this may be a read error. The chain is built from TRBV29-1 and TRBJ2-5; 8 nucleotides align to TRBD1. Germline V CDR1 and CDR2: SQVTM, ANQGSEA. The CDR3 has 15 amino acids. V gave up 1 base and J gave up 5 bases; unmatched junction bases: 9. The CDR3 protein is CSVEGDRGGSETQYF. The DNA of the CDR3 is TGCAGCGTTGAAGGCGACAGGGGTGGGAGTGAGACCCAGTACTTC.

This clonotype has a single count. This may be a read error, as it is one base from a much larger clone. This likely comes from a read error, as the CDR3 has no conserved phenylalanine or tryptophan at its end. It is unclear where the CDR3 begins or ends on the DNA, so no DNA is shown, and the CDR3 is as TCRdb lists it. CDR3 sequence reads: CASSLPNSRDWFI. The rearrangement joins TRBV28 to TRBJ2-1. Germline-derived CDR1 and CDR2 are MDHEN and SYDVKM. Counting both end residues, the CDR3 totals 13 amino acids.

The rearrangement links TRBV28 to TRBJ1-5; weak D call: TRBD1 (6 bases). The V gene's germline CDR1 is MDHEN and CDR2 SYDVKM. Deletions cut 6 bases from V and 8 bases from J, with 23 bases between. This CDR3 is 16 amino acids long. In DNA, the CDR3 is TGTGCCAGCAGGGTATTATGGGGACAAGAGGATAAGCCCCAGCATTTT. It specifies CASRVLWGQEDKPQHF.

CDR3 protein: CSARDVDRGRANCYTF. The DNA of the CDR3 is TGCAGTGCTAGAGATGTAGACAGGGGCCGGGCCAATTGCTACACCTTC. The rearrangement uses TRBV20-1 and TRBJ1-2; 8 positions agree with TRBD1. CDR3 length: 16 residues. V shed 0 bases and J 9 bases; nucleotides not matched to a gene: 15. The germline V gene encodes CDR1 DFQATT and CDR2 SNEGSKA (reference sequence).

As regards this clonotype: One end of the junction fails to match germline, which may point to a read error. This chain uses TRBV6-6 with TRBJ1-3; 8 bases agree with TRBD1. The CDR3 length is 15 residues. Germline assignment: CDR1 MNHNY and CDR2 SVGAGI (reference sequence). CDR3: CANSWGQGTGNSIYF. CDR3 coding DNA: TGTGCCAACAGTTGGGGACAAGGGACAGGAAACAGCATATATTTT.

Concerning this clonotype: At one end the junction does not follow the germline gene, possibly because of a read error. This rearrangement joins TRBV11-2 to TRBJ2-1; D is unclear. CDR1 SGHAT and CDR2 FQNNGV come from the germline V gene. The CDR3 spans 12 residues. CDR3 residues: CATSLELHEQFF. The CDR3 bases are TGTGCCACCAGCTTAGAGCTTCATGAGCAGTTCTTC.

This chain links TRBV29-1 with TRBJ2-7; 13 bases are a match to TRBD2. This CDR3 comprises 14 residues. The J segment lost 7 bases and the V segment lost 6 bases, leaving 9 bases of the junction unmatched. The germline V gene has CDR1 SQVTM and CDR2 ANQGSEA. CDR3 DNA: TGCAGCGTCGGCGGACTAGCGGGAGACCAAGAGCAGTACTTC. Its translation is CSVGGLAGDQEQYF.

Turning to this clonotype: The junction does not match germline at one end; this may be a read error. This sequence joins TRBV29-1 and TRBJ2-1, with D tentatively TRBD2 (6 bases). Looked up from germline, CDR1 is SQVTM and CDR2 is ANQGSEA. CDR3 length: 15 amino acids. CDR3 in DNA: TGCATCGTTCGTATCCAGGACCACGGGGGTCTTGAGCAGTTCTTC. It is translated as CIVRIQDHGGLEQFF.

On this clonotype itself: The junction departs from the called germline gene at one end, perhaps through a read error. V and J are TRBV4-1 and TRBJ2-7, with 8 bases matching TRBD1. The V gene's germline CDR1 is MGHRA and CDR2 YSYEKL. CDR3 size: 15 residues. CDR3 nucleotide sequence: TGCGCCAGCAACCAACCTTTGGGACAGGCCTACGAGCAGTACTTC. It codes for CASNQPLGQAYEQYF.

This clonotype turned up a few times. The V gene is TRBV2, the J gene TRBJ1-5; TRBD1 matches 10 bases. J lost 7 bases, V lost 0 bases, and 3 bases had no gene match. Germline CDR1 reads SNHLY; CDR2 reads FYNNEI. The CDR3 loop spans 15 amino acids. The CDR3 protein is CASSEAGQGGQPQHF. For the CDR3, the DNA is TGTGCCAGCAGTGAAGCTGGACAGGGGGGACAGCCCCAGCATTTT.

As for this clonotype: A much larger clone lies one base from this, so it may be a read error. V usage is TRBV20-1 and J usage is TRBJ2-1; 7 nucleotides align to TRBD2. Germline values: CDR1 DFQATT, CDR2 SNEGSKA (reference sequence). The CDR3 is 12 amino acids. DNA of the CDR3: TGCGGACTAGTGGGAGGGGAAGGTGAGCAGTTCTTC. Translation gives CGLVGGEGEQFF.

In the case of this clonotype: An end of the junction differs from the germline gene, which may be a read error. V and J are TRBV11-2 and TRBJ2-5; no reliable D call. The CDR3 loop spans 12 amino acids. Germline-derived CDR1 and CDR2 are SGHAT and FQNNGV. The chain's CDR3 is CAISRSAESHYF. The CDR3 region has the DNA TGTGCCATCAGCCGTTCCGCAGAGTCCCATTACTTC.

About this clonotype: The junction departs from germline at one end; a sequencing error may be responsible. J is TRBJ1-2 and V is TRBV4-1; D ambiguous. Per the germline V gene, CDR1 is MGHRA and CDR2 is YSYEKL. There are 16 residues in the CDR3. The CDR3 sequence is CAGSQAQWAENYGYTF. The CDR3 DNA reads TGCGCCGGCAGCCAAGCTCAATGGGCGGAAAACTATGGTTACACCTTC.

This clonotype was seen only a few times. This clone may be a read error of a much larger clone one base away. The rearrangement uses TRBV6-2 or TRBV6-3 and TRBJ2-1, with D perhaps assigned TRBD1 or TRBD2 (5 bases each). The V gene lost 6 bases and the J gene lost 15 bases, with 21 bases spanning the gap. The CDR3 loop spans 13 amino acids. Per germline, CDR1 MNHEY and CDR2 SVGEGT. CDR3 coding DNA: TGTGCCAGCAGCCGGAGCGGAGTGGGACCCTGGTTCTTC. It translates to CASSRSGVGPWFF.

About this clonotype itself: A much larger clone differs from this one at a single base, so this may be a read error. V is TRBV5-1 and J is TRBJ1-5; 8 bases map to TRBD1. Looked up from germline, CDR1 is SGHRS and CDR2 is YFSETQ. The CDR3 extends over 17 amino acids. V was clipped by 6 bases and J by 0 bases; unmatched bases: 11. CDR3 residues: CASISQGARNSNQPQHF. DNA for the CDR3: TGCGCCAGCATTTCGCAGGGGGCCCGGAATAGCAATCAGCCCCAGCATTTT.